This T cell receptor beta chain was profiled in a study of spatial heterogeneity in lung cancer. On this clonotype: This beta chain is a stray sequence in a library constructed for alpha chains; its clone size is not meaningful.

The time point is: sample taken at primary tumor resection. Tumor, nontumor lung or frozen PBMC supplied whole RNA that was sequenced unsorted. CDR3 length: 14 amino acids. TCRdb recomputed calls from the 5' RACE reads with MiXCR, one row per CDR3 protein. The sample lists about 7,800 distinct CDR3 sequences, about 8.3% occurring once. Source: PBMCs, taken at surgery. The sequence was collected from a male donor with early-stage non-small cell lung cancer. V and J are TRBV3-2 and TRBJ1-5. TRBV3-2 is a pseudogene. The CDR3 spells CASSPLHLDQPQHF. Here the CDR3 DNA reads TGTGCCAGCAGCCCCCTCCATCTAGATCAGCCCCAGCATTTT.